The entry below describes one T cell receptor beta chain. Antigen specificity is unknown. Germline assignment: CDR1 SGHNT and CDR2 YENEEA. V lost 1 base to trimming and J lost 7 bases, with 11 bases between them. The CDR3 runs 14 residues. This sample is part of a study of CD4 T cells in relation to SARS-CoV-2 and coronaviruses. The study, taken as a whole, reports: No donor gave both pre-pandemic and post-infection samples. SARS-CoV-2-driven expansion was significantly weaker in crossreactive than monoreactive clones.

TCRdb's copy holds only in-frame clones and misses some; the assay was immunoSEQ multiplex PCR. This table has some 37,000 clones, just over 75% appearing once. Cryopreserved PBMCs were CD4-enriched, then split into naive and memory cells. The chain recombines TRBV11-3 with TRBJ2-1; D is unresolved. Sequencing used memory CD4+ T cells from PBMCs, cultured in vitro. This sequence originates from an adult with COVID-19. The CDR3, as DNA: TGTGCCAGCAGCTTAGTTGGGGATCGGAATGAGCAGTTCTTC. This translates into CASSLVGDRNEQFF.